These 16 T cell receptor beta chains share one sample of origin, sequenced in a study of TIL therapy for anti-PD-1-resistant metastatic lung cancer. Specified time point: pre-treatment sample, taken before nivolumab and TIL therapy. The tumor samples were excised metastases, mostly pleural nodules or supraclavicular lymph nodes. Sequencing used immunoSEQ v3. Repertoires were generated with immunoSEQ multiplex PCR, while TCRdb's copy carries only in-frame clones and drops some. In the table there are a few thousand clones, around 66% of which are singletons. The sample was tumor tissue, taken at baseline. Receptors were obtained from a man aged 65 to 79 with non-small cell lung cancer.

The chain recombines TRBV18 with TRBJ2-2; possibly TRBD2 for D (6 bases). The V gene lost 3 bases and the J gene lost 2 bases, with 16 bases spanning the gap. This CDR3 comprises 17 residues. Per germline, CDR1 KGHSH and CDR2 LQKENI. The CDR3 region is CASSPQTRRPNTGELFF. As DNA, the CDR3 is TGTGCCAGCTCACCGCAGACTAGGAGACCCAACACCGGGGAGCTGTTTTTT.

There are a few counts of this clone. This chain uses TRBV6-4 with TRBJ2-7, with 12 bases matching TRBD2. The CDR3 sequence is 16 residues long. V lost 2 bases and J lost 4; bases outside the gene matches: 6. CDR1 MRHNA and CDR2 SNTAGT come from the germline V gene. CDR3 region: CASSDELAGGQYEQYF. The CDR3 DNA reads TGTGCCAGCAGTGACGAACTAGCGGGAGGCCAGTACGAGCAGTACTTC.

V is TRBV28 and J is TRBJ2-3, with 14 bases fitting TRBD2. V shed 6 bases, J shed 4 bases, and the junction held 6 bases outside the gene matches. Germline assignment: CDR1 MDHEN and CDR2 SYDVKM. This CDR3 is built from 16 residues. CDR3 sequence reads: CASSPVTSGRADTQYF. In nucleotides, the CDR3 is TGTGCCAGCAGCCCAGTGACTAGCGGGAGGGCAGATACGCAGTATTTT.

The chain recombines TRBV5-8 with TRBJ1-4; TRBD1 might be the D (5 bases). Germline V gives CDR1 SGHTS, CDR2 YDEGEE. Trimming cost V 0 bases and J 7 bases, with 19 bases left between them. This CDR3 contains 17 residues. The CDR3 sequence: CASSLDYFSQGGEKLFF. The DNA of the CDR3 is TGTGCCAGCAGCTTGGATTACTTCTCGCAGGGAGGTGAAAAACTGTTTTTT.

The J gene is TRBJ2-7, the V gene TRBV5-4; D is undetermined. There are 15 residues in the CDR3. From germline, CDR1 is SGHNT and CDR2 YYREEE (reference sequence). V lost 2 bases to trimming and J lost 1 base, with 13 bases between them. CDR3 nucleotide sequence: TGTGCCAGCAGCTTCCCCGACCTAGGGTCCTACGAGCAGTACTTC. As protein: CASSFPDLGSYEQYF.

The chain employs TRBV5-1 and TRBJ2-2; D remains ambiguous. The germline gives CDR1 SGHRS, CDR2 YFSETQ. V gave up 2 bases and J gave up 3 bases, with 11 bases separating them. The length of the CDR3 is 15 residues. The CDR3 sequence: CASSLFEADTGELFF. CDR3 bases: TGCGCCAGCAGCTTATTCGAAGCTGACACCGGGGAGCTGTTTTTT. Drawing the rest from reference TRBV5-1 and TRBJ2-2, the complete variable domain is KAGVTQTPRYLIKTRGQQVTLSCSPISGHRSVSWYQQTPGQGLQFLFEYFSETQRNKGNFPGRFSGRQFSNSRSEMNVSTLELGDSALYLCASSLFEADTGELFFGEGSRLTVL.

The rearrangement joins TRBV5-1 to TRBJ2-3; TRBD2 agrees at 11 bases. Unmatched junction bases numbered 7, after V lost 4 bases and J lost 3 bases. Germline V lookup: CDR1 SGHRS, CDR2 YFSETQ. The CDR3 length is 16 residues. CDR3 loop: CASSTSGRRQTDTQYF. In nucleotides, the CDR3 is TGCGCCAGCAGCACTAGCGGGAGACGTCAAACAGATACGCAGTATTTT.

The rearrangement joins TRBV7-8 to TRBJ1-3; D remains unclear. V lost 5 bases and J 1 base, leaving 6 bases between the germline ends. CDR1 and CDR2 (germline): SGHVS, FQNEAQ. The CDR3 loop spans 13 amino acids. CDR3 loop: CASSPRSGNTIYF. DNA of the CDR3: TGTGCCAGCAGCCCAAGGTCTGGAAACACCATATATTTT.

This CDR3 reads CATCRVGSTQYF. CDR3 bases: TGTGCTACTTGTCGGGTTGGGAGTACGCAGTATTTT. The chain couples TRBV28 to TRBJ2-3; weak D call: TRBD2 (5 bases). CDR3 length: 12 amino acids. Germline CDR1 reads MDHEN; CDR2 reads SYDVKM.

A few counts support this clone. This chain joins TRBV11-3 and TRBJ1-1; a possible D gene is TRBD1 (6 bases). The ends were cut back, 4 bases at V and 0 bases at J, with 6 bases in the middle. This CDR3 contains 13 residues. Germline assignment: CDR1 SGHNT and CDR2 YENEEA. The CDR3 is CASSSGVNTEAFF. The CDR3 DNA reads TGTGCCAGCAGCTCAGGGGTGAACACTGAAGCTTTCTTT. Drawing the rest from reference TRBV11-3 and TRBJ1-1, the complete variable domain is EAGVVQSPRYKIIEKKQPVAFWCNPISGHNTLYWYLQNLGQGPELLIRYENEEAVDDSQLPKDRFSAERLKGVDSTLKIQPAELGDSAVYLCASSSGVNTEAFFGQGTRLTVV.

The chain employs TRBV6-6 and TRBJ2-7; D is possibly TRBD1 (5 bases). Germline CDR1 is MNHNY and CDR2 is SVGAGI (reference sequence). The CDR3 sequence is 12 residues long. The V end lost 5 bases, the J end lost 3 bases, and 8 bases lay between the germline ends. In DNA form, the CDR3 reads TGTGCCAGCAGTACGCAGGGCTACGAGCAGTACTTC. This translates into CASSTQGYEQYF.

This clone is labeled as medium-sized (0.01 to 0.1%). The chain recombines TRBV18 with TRBJ2-7; D not resolved. Per the germline V gene, CDR1 is KGHSH and CDR2 is LQKENI. V lost 2 bases and J lost 4, with 12 bases in between. The length of the CDR3 is 14 residues. Here the CDR3 DNA reads TGTGCCAGCTCACCAGCCTCGAGGACGTACGAGCAGTACTTC. It is translated as CASSPASRTYEQYF.

The rearrangement uses TRBV27 and TRBJ2-6, with 8 bases that match TRBD2. The CDR3 totals 18 residues. V shed 3 bases, J shed 0 bases, and the junction held 7 bases outside the gene matches. The germline gives CDR1 MNHEY, CDR2 SMNVEV (reference sequence). Here the CDR3 DNA reads TGTGCCAGCAGTTTGAGGAGCGGGGGAGACTCTGGGGCCAACGTCCTGACTTTC. Translating it yields CASSLRSGGDSGANVLTF.

V usage is TRBV4-3 and J usage is TRBJ1-6; TRBD1 might be the D (5 bases). V dropped 1 base and J dropped 6 bases, with 13 bases sitting between them. The germline gives CDR1 LGHNA, CDR2 YSLEER. This CDR3 comprises 16 residues. DNA for the CDR3: TGCGCCAGCAGCCAAGTAGGGCAGGGTGCTAATTCACCCCTCCACTTT. Amino acids: CASSQVGQGANSPLHF.

A few counts support this clone. The chain has TRBV5-6 and TRBJ2-3; unclear D gene. This CDR3 region has 14 residues. CDR1 SGHDT and CDR2 YYEEEE come from the germline V gene. Deletions cut 4 bases from V and 2 bases from J, with 11 bases between. The CDR3 sequence is CASSPRRTTDTQYF. The CDR3 nucleotides are TGTGCCAGCAGCCCAAGACGGACCACAGATACGCAGTATTTT.

This chain uses TRBV5-1 with TRBJ2-3, with 7 bases aligning to TRBD1. The trim removed 7 bases at V and 1 base at J, leaving 6 bases unmatched. There are 14 residues in the CDR3. From germline, CDR1 is SGHRS and CDR2 YFSETQ. The CDR3 here is CASAGTARTDTQYF. The CDR3 DNA reads as TGCGCCAGCGCCGGGACAGCTCGCACAGATACGCAGTATTTT.